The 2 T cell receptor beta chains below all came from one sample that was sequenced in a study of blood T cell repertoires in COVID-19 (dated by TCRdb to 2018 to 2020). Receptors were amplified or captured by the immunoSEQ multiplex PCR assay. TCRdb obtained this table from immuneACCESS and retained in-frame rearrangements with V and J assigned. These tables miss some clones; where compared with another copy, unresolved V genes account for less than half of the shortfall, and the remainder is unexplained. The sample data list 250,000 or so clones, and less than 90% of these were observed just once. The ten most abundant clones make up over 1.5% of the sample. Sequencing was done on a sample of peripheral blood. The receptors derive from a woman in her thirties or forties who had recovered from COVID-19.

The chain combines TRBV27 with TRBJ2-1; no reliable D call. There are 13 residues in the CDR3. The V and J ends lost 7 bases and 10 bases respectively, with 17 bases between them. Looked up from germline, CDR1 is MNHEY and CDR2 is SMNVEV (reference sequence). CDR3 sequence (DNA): TGTGCCAGCACCTCGCACTCCATTACCGAGCAGTTCTTC. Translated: CASTSHSITEQFF.

In DNA form, the CDR3 reads TGTGCCACCAGCAGAGATTTCCAGGGGGCTGACACTGAAGCTTTCTTT. This translates into CATSRDFQGADTEAFF. The chain employs TRBV15 and TRBJ1-1; TRBD1 aligns across 8 bases. The junction had 6 bases not matched to a gene; V was cut back by 0 bases and J by 3 bases. The CDR3 is 16 residues long. Germline V gene data show CDR1 as LNHNV and CDR2 as YYDKDF (reference sequence).